This T cell receptor (beta chain) was observed in a study of CD8+CD57+ T cells in acquired aplastic anemia. Study-level background: Mean DNA quantity obtained from sorted CD4+ and CD8+ cells was around 3.2 ug. For CD4+ cells, healthy donors had an average of roughly 11 million reads. Study outcomes and limitations: Patients shared approximately 30 CD8+ CDR3 sequences with controls.

The J segment lost 3 bases and the V segment lost 3 bases, leaving 3 bases of the junction unmatched. Germline-derived CDR1 and CDR2 are DFQATT and SNEGSKA (reference sequence). The CDR3 loop spans 13 amino acids. Profiling that covered TCR beta VDJ and CDR3 relied on genomic DNA as its template. TCRdb processed the reads anew with MiXCR; each CDR3 protein has one entry. The table has a few hundred thousand distinct CDR3 sequences, 30% to 40% seen once. Of note for this clonotype: Its specificity is not known.

The TCR originated in a human donor in good health, serving as a control. V is TRBV20-1 and J is TRBJ2-5, with 8 bases aligning to TRBD2. The specimen was sorted CD4+, CD8+, or CD8+CD57+ T cells (not recorded which) from PBMCs. The CDR3 loop is CSASGGAEETQYF. In nucleotides, the CDR3 is TGCAGTGCTAGCGGGGGGGCGGAAGAGACCCAGTACTTC.